Sequencing of this TCR beta chain was carried out in a study of T cells after somatic rescue of genetic block. V shed 1 base and J shed 2 bases, with 12 bases lying between them. CDR3 size: 15 residues. CDR1 and CDR2 from the germline V gene are SGDLS and YYNGEE. Using immunoSEQ multiplex PCR, the repertoire was profiled, and TCRdb retains in-frame clones only, with some absent. Of 110,000 or so clones listed, around nine tenths are singletons. Sequencing input: peripheral blood mononuclear cells (PBMCs). The J gene is TRBJ1-2, the V gene TRBV9; no clear D gene. The sequence was obtained from a young woman. This CDR3 is CASSVLDTYNYGYTF. The DNA for the CDR3 is TGTGCCAGCAGCGTATTAGATACTTACAACTATGGCTACACCTTC.